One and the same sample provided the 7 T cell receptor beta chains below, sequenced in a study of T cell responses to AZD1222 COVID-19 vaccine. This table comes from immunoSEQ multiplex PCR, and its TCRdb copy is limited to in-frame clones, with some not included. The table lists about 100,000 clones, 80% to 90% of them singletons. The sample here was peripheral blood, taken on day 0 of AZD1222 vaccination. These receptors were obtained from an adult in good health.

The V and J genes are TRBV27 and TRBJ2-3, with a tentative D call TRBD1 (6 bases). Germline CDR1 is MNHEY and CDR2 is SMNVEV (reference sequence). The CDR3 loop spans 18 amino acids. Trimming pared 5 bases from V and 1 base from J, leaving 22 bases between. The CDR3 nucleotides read TGTGCCAGCAGTCTGAAAACTACAGGGATCGCACGCACAGATACGCAGTATTTT. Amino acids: CASSLKTTGIARTDTQYF.

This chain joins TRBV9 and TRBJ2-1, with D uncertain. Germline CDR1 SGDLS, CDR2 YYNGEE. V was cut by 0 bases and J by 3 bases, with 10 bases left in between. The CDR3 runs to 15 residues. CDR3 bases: TGTGCCAGCAGCGTAGATGTGACCCTCTACAATGAGCAGTTCTTC. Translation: CASSVDVTLYNEQFF.

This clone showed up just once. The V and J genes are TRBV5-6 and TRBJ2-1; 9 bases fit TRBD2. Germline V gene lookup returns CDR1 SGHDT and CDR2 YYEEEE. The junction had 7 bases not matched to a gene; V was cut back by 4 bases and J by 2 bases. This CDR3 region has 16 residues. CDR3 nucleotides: TGTGCCAGCAGCCTAGCTAGCGGGACCGCCTACAATGAGCAGTTCTTC. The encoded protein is CASSLASGTAYNEQFF.

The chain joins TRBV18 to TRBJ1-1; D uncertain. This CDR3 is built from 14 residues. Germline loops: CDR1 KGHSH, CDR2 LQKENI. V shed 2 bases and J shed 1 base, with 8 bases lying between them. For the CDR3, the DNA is TGTGCCAGCTCACCAGCCCAAAAGAACACTGAAGCTTTCTTT. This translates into CASSPAQKNTEAFF.

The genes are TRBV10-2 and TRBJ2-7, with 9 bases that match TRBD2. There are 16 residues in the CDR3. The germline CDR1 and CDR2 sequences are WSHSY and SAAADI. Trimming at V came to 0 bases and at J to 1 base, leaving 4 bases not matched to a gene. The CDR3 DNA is TGCGCCAGCAGTGAGTCTAGGAGCGGGGGGTCCTACGAGCAGTACTTC. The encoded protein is CASSESRSGGSYEQYF.

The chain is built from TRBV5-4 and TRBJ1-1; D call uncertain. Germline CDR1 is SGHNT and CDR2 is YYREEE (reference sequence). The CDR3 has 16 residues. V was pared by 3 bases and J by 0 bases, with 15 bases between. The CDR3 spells CASSWGLGNVNTEAFF. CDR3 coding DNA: TGTGCCAGCAGCTGGGGTCTTGGTAATGTGAACACTGAAGCTTTCTTT.

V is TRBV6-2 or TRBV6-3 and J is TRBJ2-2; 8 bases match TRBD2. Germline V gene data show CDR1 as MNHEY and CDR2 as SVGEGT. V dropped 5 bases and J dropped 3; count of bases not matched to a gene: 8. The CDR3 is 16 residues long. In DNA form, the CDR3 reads TGTGCCAGCAGTGAGCCCTCGGGGGGGCACACCGGGGAGCTGTTTTTT. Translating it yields CASSEPSGGHTGELFF.